Presented here are 20 T cell receptor beta chains from one specimen sequenced in a study of blood T cells in healthy people across ages. A J-beta primer mix and a sample-barcoded 5' primer were used in a second PCR of about 7 to 12 cycles. TCRdb used MiXCR to reprocess the 5' RACE reads, holding one entry per CDR3 protein. The top ten hold under 15% of the sample, which has fewer than 900,000 distinct CDR3 sequences, under 40% seen once. The sequenced material came from blood. The source of these receptors is a young man in good health.

The gene calls are TRBV12-3 or TRBV12-4 and TRBJ2-7; D is possibly TRBD2 (5 bases). The CDR3 is 12 residues long. V lost 6 bases to trimming and J lost 6 bases, with 12 bases between them. In DNA form, the CDR3 reads TGTGCCAGCAGCACCCTGAGGGCCGAGCAGTACTTC. It yields the protein CASSTLRAEQYF.

CDR3 protein: CASREQGSDTQYF. CDR3 DNA: TGTGCCAGCAGGGAACAGGGCTCAGATACGCAGTATTTT. The J gene is TRBJ2-3, the V gene TRBV6-5; D may be TRBD1 (6 bases). In germline, CDR1 is MNHEY, CDR2 SVGAGI. The CDR3 is 13 amino acids. V was trimmed by 6 bases and J by 4 bases, leaving 11 bases between them.

This clonotype appeared a single time. V is TRBV20-1 and J is TRBJ2-7, with D possibly being TRBD1 or TRBD2 (5 bases each). The germline V and J ends were trimmed by 6 bases and 3 bases, with 18 bases remaining between them. The CDR3 extends over 14 amino acids. Germline lookup yields CDR1 DFQATT and CDR2 SNEGSKA (reference sequence). CDR3: CSALPGTGIYEQYF. The CDR3 DNA sequence: TGCAGTGCCCTCCCAGGGACGGGAATCTACGAGCAGTACTTC.

The rearrangement uses TRBV27 and TRBJ1-1; 7 bases are a match to TRBD1. The ends lost 5 bases at V and 5 bases at J; junction bases unmatched: 11. In germline, CDR1 is MNHEY, CDR2 SMNVEV (reference sequence). The CDR3 is 15 residues long. CDR3 region: CASSPGAGGETEAFF. CDR3 coding DNA: TGTGCCAGCAGTCCTGGGGCAGGGGGAGAGACTGAAGCTTTCTTT.

The V call is TRBV13, the J call TRBJ2-3; TRBD2 aligns across 14 bases. With V trimmed by 4 bases and J by 2 bases, 2 bases remained unmatched. This CDR3 has 16 amino acids. Germline V gene lookup returns CDR1 PRHDT and CDR2 FYEKMQ (reference sequence). The CDR3 loop reads CASSSTSGRDTDTQYF. The CDR3 bases are TGTGCCAGCAGCTCGACTAGCGGGAGGGACACAGATACGCAGTATTTT.

The chain is built from TRBV7-2 and TRBJ1-2, with D perhaps matching TRBD1 (5 bases). The germline V gene encodes CDR1 SGHTA and CDR2 FQGNSA. CDR3 size: 12 residues. Trimming shortened V by 8 bases and J by 5 bases, and 12 bases separated the two germline ends. For the CDR3, the DNA is TGTGCCAGCGACTTGGGGGAATATGGCTACACCTTC. Encoded protein: CASDLGEYGYTF. Variable domain in full (rest from reference TRBV7-2 and TRBJ1-2): GAGVSQSPSNKVTEKGKDVELRCDPISGHTALYWYRQSLGQGLEFLIYFQGNSAPDKSGLPSDRFSAERTGGSVSTLTIQRTQQEDSAVYLCASDLGEYGYTFGSGTRLTVV.

This clonotype was observed many times. The chain carries TRBV5-4 and TRBJ1-1; the match to TRBD1 covers 8 bases. The CDR3 has 15 amino acids. J lost 1 base, V lost 2 bases, and 4 bases had no gene match. Per germline, CDR1 SGHNT and CDR2 YYREEE (reference sequence). Here the CDR3 reads CASSLETGANTEAFF. The CDR3 coding sequence is TGTGCCAGCAGCTTAGAGACAGGGGCGAACACTGAAGCTTTCTTT.

The J gene is TRBJ2-1, the V gene TRBV20-1; TRBD1 matches 9 bases. Germline assignment: CDR1 DFQATT and CDR2 SNEGSKA (reference sequence). There are 15 residues in the CDR3. Trimming took 3 bases from V and 8 from J; bases not matched to a gene: 11. CDR3 protein: CSARGQGGRSDEQFF. CDR3 nucleotides: TGCAGTGCTAGGGGACAGGGTGGTCGTAGCGATGAGCAGTTCTTC.

As for this clonotype: Sequence at one end of the junction differs from germline and may be a read error. This sequence joins TRBV15 and TRBJ1-1, with D unresolved. This CDR3 contains 17 residues. Per the germline V gene, CDR1 is LNHNV and CDR2 is YYDKDF (reference sequence). This CDR3 is CATSRDPVDARRTEAFF. CDR3 DNA: TGTGCCACCAGTAGAGATCCCGTGGACGCTCGACGCACTGAAGCTTTCTTT.

This clonotype was seen a single time. V is TRBV27 and J is TRBJ1-5; perhaps TRBD1 as D (6 bases). This CDR3 contains 14 residues. V lost 5 bases to trimming and J lost 9 bases, with 17 bases between them. Looked up from germline, CDR1 is MNHEY and CDR2 is SMNVEV (reference sequence). The CDR3 bases are TGTGCCAGCAGTGTTGGGGGGGGCGTGGGGCCCCAGCATTTT. Encoded protein: CASSVGGGVGPQHF.

The chain is built from TRBV4-1 and TRBJ1-5; no clear D gene. The germline gives CDR1 MGHRA, CDR2 YSYEKL. This CDR3 comprises 16 residues. Deletions cut 4 bases from V and 3 bases from J, with 16 bases between. This chain's CDR3 is CASSPSLSRNNQPQHF. As DNA, the CDR3 is TGCGCCAGCAGCCCCTCCCTTTCTCGGAACAATCAGCCCCAGCATTTT.

This clonotype was seen more than once but under ten times. V and J are TRBV12-3 or TRBV12-4 and TRBJ2-7; 7 bases are shared with TRBD2. This CDR3 is built from 15 residues. V trimming: 5 bases; J trimming: 5 bases; junction bases outside the gene matches: 12. CDR3 sequence reads: CASSLGLGRSHEQYF. In DNA form, the CDR3 reads TGTGCCAGCAGTCTCGGACTAGGGAGGTCCCACGAGCAGTACTTC.

This clonotype was picked up a small number of times. This chain uses TRBV7-9 with TRBJ1-2; D is ambiguous. Per the germline V gene, CDR1 is SEHNR and CDR2 is FQNEAQ (reference sequence). The CDR3 covers 15 residues. Trimming left V 5 bases short and J 4 bases short, with 17 bases between. The CDR3 loop is CASSPTPPTFYGYTF. CDR3 nucleotides: TGTGCCAGCAGCCCGACCCCGCCAACCTTCTATGGCTACACCTTC.

The chain couples TRBV20-1 to TRBJ1-2; no firm D call. With 3 bases removed from V and 6 bases from J, the gap between germline ends came to 14 bases. This CDR3 is built from 13 residues. Germline-derived CDR1 and CDR2 are DFQATT and SNEGSKA (reference sequence). In DNA, the CDR3 is TGCAGTGCTAGCTCCCTCTCGGGAGATGGCTACACCTTC. Residues: CSASSLSGDGYTF.

This clonotype was seen more than once but under ten times. This rearrangement joins TRBV6-6 to TRBJ2-1; 7 positions match TRBD2. Germline V gives CDR1 MNHNY, CDR2 SVGAGI (reference sequence). The CDR3 totals 14 residues. The V segment lost 4 bases and the J segment 7 bases; nucleotides outside the gene matches: 7. DNA of the CDR3: TGTGCCAGCAGTTCGCCGGGGGGTGGAAATGAGCAGTTCTTC. Amino acids: CASSSPGGGNEQFF.

The gene calls are TRBV21-1 and TRBJ2-4; TRBD1 is the table's D call and was not checked against the DNA. TRBV21-1 is reported as a pseudogene. CDR3 length equals 16 residues. This CDR3 reads CASSKQGGSAKNIQYF. The DNA for the CDR3 is TGTGCCAGCAGCAAACAGGGGGGATCGGCCAAAAACATTCAGTACTTC.

This clonotype showed up just once. The chain recombines TRBV7-9 with TRBJ2-5; 10 nucleotides agree with TRBD1. This CDR3 is built from 17 residues. J gave up 11 bases and V 4 bases, and 19 bases lay outside the gene matches. CDR1 is SEHNR and CDR2 is FQNEAQ in the germline V gene (reference sequence). The CDR3 region has the DNA TGTGCCAGCAGCTATTCAACGACAGGGGGCGCCTACAATGAGCAGTACTTC. Translating gives CASSYSTTGGAYNEQYF.

This clonotype was seen at least ten times. A junction end diverges from the germline sequence, so it may reflect a read error. The rearrangement uses TRBV7-7 and TRBJ1-2; no reliable D call. Germline loops: CDR1 SSHAT, CDR2 FNYEAQ (reference sequence). The CDR3 is 15 amino acids. The chain's CDR3 is CASSIVTGFPYGYTF. The CDR3 coding sequence is TGTGCTAGCAGCATAGTAACGGGGTTCCCCTATGGCTACACCTTC.

This clonotype was detected ten times or more. This sequence joins TRBV12-3 or TRBV12-4 and TRBJ1-2, with D perhaps matching TRBD1 (5 bases). The CDR3 is 14 residues long. Trimming stripped 3 bases from V and 2 bases from J, with 10 bases between. The CDR3 region has the DNA TGTGCCAGCAGTTTTATCTCAGGGAACTATGGCTACACCTTC. Amino acid sequence: CASSFISGNYGYTF.

With respect to this clonotype: A much larger clone differs from this one at a single base, so this may be a read error. CDR3 DNA: TGCAGCGGTGAAAAGGGAGATACGCAGTATTTT. This encodes CSGEKGDTQYF. The chain couples TRBV29-1 to TRBJ2-3; D is ambiguous. CDR3 length equals 11 residues. From germline, CDR1 is SQVTM and CDR2 ANQGSEA.